This paragraph reports one T cell receptor beta chain. Its antigen remains unknown. These data are taken from a study of blood T cells in healthy people across ages. Points from the study as a whole: Per million T cells, the diversity of TCR beta decreased roughly linearly as age advanced.

A sample-barcoded 5' primer and a J-beta primer mix were used in a second PCR of roughly 7 to 12 cycles. A single record per CDR3 protein comes from TCRdb applying MiXCR to the 5' RACE reads. The repertoire holds around 940,000 distinct CDR3 sequences, with just over 50% as singletons. CDR1 and CDR2 (germline): SNHLY, FYNNEI. V lost 6 bases, J lost 9 bases, and 21 bases lay in between. The CDR3 runs 15 residues. Sequenced sample: blood. This chain links TRBV2 with TRBJ2-1, with D hard to call. The source is a woman in her fifties or sixties in good health. The CDR3 protein is CASRGTDMWSSEQFF. The DNA for the CDR3 is TGTGCCAGCAGGGGAACCGACATGTGGAGTAGTGAGCAGTTCTTC.